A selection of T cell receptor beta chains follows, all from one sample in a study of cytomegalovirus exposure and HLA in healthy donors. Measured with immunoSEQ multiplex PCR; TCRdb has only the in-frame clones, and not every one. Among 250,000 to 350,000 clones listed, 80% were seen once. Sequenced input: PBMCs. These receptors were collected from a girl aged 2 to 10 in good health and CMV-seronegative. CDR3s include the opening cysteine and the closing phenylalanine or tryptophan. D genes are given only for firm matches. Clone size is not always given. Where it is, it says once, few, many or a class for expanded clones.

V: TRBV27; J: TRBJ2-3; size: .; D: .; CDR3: CASRSGVTQYF; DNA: TGTGCCAGCCGATCGGGGGTGACGCAGTATTTT
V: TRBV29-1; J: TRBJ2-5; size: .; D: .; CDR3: CSVDSGLLQETQYF; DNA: TGCAGCGTCGACAGCGGGCTCCTCCAAGAGACCCAGTACTTC
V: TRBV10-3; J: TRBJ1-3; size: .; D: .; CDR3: CAISDWWRRSGNTIYF; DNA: TGTGCCATCAGTGACTGGTGGCGGCGCTCTGGAAACACCATATATTTT
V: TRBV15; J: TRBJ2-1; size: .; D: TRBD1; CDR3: CATSGRRTGVNEQFF; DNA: TGTGCCACCAGCGGTCGAAGGACAGGGGTCAATGAGCAGTTCTTC
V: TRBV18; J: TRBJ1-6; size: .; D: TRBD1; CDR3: CASSPRDRRSYNSPLHF; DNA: TGTGCCAGCTCACCTAGGGACAGAAGATCCTATAATTCACCCCTCCACTTT
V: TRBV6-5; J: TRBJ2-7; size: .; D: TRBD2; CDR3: CASSYGGWAGGYEQYF; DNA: TGTGCCAGCAGTTACGGGGGATGGGCGGGAGGCTACGAGCAGTACTTC
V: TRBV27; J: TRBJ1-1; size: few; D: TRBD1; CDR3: CASSVQGGRTEAFF; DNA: TGTGCCAGCAGTGTTCAAGGGGGCCGCACTGAAGCTTTCTTT
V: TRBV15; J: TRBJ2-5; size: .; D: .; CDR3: CATSRWGTQETQYF; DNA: TGTGCCACCAGCCGTTGGGGCACCCAAGAGACCCAGTACTTC
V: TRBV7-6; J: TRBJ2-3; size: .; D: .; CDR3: CASSLAGGRGTDTQYF; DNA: TGTGCCAGCAGCTTAGCGGGGGGAAGGGGCACAGATACGCAGTATTTT
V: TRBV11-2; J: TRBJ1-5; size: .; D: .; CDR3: CASSLDPTVGQPQHF; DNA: TGTGCCAGCAGCTTAGATCCCACAGTCGGTCAGCCCCAGCATTTT
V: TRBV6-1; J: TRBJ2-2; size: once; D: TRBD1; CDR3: CATKTGGSGELFF; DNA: TGTGCCACCAAGACAGGGGGCAGCGGGGAGCTGTTTTTT
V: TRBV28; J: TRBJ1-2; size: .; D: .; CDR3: CASGLAGAPAYTF; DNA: TGTGCCAGCGGACTCGCAGGGGCGCCGGCGTACACCTTC
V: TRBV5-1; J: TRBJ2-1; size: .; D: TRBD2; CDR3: CASSVEASGNMYNEQFF; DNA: TGCGCCAGCAGCGTAGAAGCTAGCGGGAACATGTACAATGAGCAGTTCTTC
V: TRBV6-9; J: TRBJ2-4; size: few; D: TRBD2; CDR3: CARLAGLKNIQYF; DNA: TGTGCAAGGCTAGCGGGGCTCAAAAACATTCAGTACTTC
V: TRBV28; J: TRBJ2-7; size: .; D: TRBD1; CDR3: CASSKADRSLDEQYF; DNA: TGTGCCAGCAGTAAGGCGGACAGGTCATTGGACGAGCAGTACTTC
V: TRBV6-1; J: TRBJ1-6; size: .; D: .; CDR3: CASSERRGGDSPLHF; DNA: TGTGCCAGCAGTGAAAGGCGGGGAGGCGATTCACCCCTCCACTTT
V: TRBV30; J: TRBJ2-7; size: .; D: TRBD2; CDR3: CALSRGGGNSYEQYF; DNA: TGTGCCTTGAGTCGGGGGGGCGGAAACTCCTACGAGCAGTACTTC
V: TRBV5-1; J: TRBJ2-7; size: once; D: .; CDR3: CASSLVTDSYEQYF; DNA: TGCGCCAGCAGCTTGGTAACAGACTCCTACGAGCAGTACTTC
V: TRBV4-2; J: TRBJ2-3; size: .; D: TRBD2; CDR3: CASSQGLAGGTDTQYF; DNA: TGTGCCAGCAGCCAAGGATTAGCGGGGGGTACAGATACGCAGTATTTT
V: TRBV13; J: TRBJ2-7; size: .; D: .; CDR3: CASSSELVGGSYEQYF; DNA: TGTGCCAGCAGCTCCGAATTGGTCGGGGGTAGCTACGAGCAGTACTTC
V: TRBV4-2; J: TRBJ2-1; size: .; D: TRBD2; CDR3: CASSPGLAGGGYNEQFF; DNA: TGTGCCAGCAGCCCCGGACTAGCGGGAGGCGGATACAATGAGCAGTTCTTC
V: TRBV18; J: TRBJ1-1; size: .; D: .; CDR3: CASSPPFGTEAFF; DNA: TGTGCCAGCTCACCACCTTTCGGCACTGAAGCTTTCTTT
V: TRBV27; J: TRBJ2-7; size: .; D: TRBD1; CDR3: CASSSYWTGGRGSYEQYF; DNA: TGTGCCAGCAGTTCCTATTGGACAGGGGGTAGGGGCTCCTACGAGCAGTACTTC
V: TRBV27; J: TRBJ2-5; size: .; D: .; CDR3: CASSPGGPQETQYF; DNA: TGTGCCAGCAGTCCCGGGGGGCCCCAAGAGACCCAGTACTTC
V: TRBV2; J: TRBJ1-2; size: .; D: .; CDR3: CASSEVGHYGYTF; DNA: TGTGCCAGCAGTGAAGTCGGTCACTATGGCTACACCTTC
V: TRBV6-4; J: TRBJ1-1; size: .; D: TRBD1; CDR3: CASSVTPDREAFF; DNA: TGTGCCAGCAGTGTAACCCCGGACAGGGAAGCTTTCTTT